These 3 T cell receptor beta chains came from one sample sequenced in a study of shared clonotypes between healthy human individuals. Clones were read by immunoSEQ multiplex PCR, and TCRdb kept only the in-frame ones, dropping some. The sample includes some 530,000 clones, approximately 82% of them seen just once. Source material: PBMCs. The receptors stem from a middle-aged woman in good health. Some clones in this sample may be carry-over from other donors' samples.

The J gene is TRBJ2-2, the V gene TRBV18, with TRBD1 matching 10 bases. In germline, CDR1 is KGHSH, CDR2 LQKENI. CDR3 size: 15 residues. After removal of 4 bases from V and 3 bases from J, the junction contained 2 bases not matched to a gene. CDR3 DNA sequence: TGTGCCAGCTCACTCGGACAGGGGGACACCGGGGAGCTGTTTTTT. It specifies CASSLGQGDTGELFF.

This chain uses TRBV7-3 with TRBJ2-7, with D unresolved. The CDR3 covers 13 residues. The V gene's germline CDR1 is SGHTA and CDR2 FQGTGA. V dropped 1 base and J dropped 6 bases, with 10 bases sitting between them. CDR3 sequence reads: CASSLKAGSEQYF. Written as DNA, the CDR3 is TGTGCCAGCAGCTTAAAGGCCGGGTCCGAGCAGTACTTC.

The genes are TRBV28 and TRBJ2-2; tentatively, D is TRBD1 (6 bases). Germline loops: CDR1 MDHEN, CDR2 SYDVKM. CDR3 length: 15 amino acids. The germline V and J ends were trimmed by 6 bases and 6 bases, with 17 bases remaining between them. This CDR3 is CASSFTGTRAGELFF. Written as DNA, the CDR3 is TGTGCCAGCAGCTTTACCGGGACACGTGCCGGGGAGCTGTTTTTT.